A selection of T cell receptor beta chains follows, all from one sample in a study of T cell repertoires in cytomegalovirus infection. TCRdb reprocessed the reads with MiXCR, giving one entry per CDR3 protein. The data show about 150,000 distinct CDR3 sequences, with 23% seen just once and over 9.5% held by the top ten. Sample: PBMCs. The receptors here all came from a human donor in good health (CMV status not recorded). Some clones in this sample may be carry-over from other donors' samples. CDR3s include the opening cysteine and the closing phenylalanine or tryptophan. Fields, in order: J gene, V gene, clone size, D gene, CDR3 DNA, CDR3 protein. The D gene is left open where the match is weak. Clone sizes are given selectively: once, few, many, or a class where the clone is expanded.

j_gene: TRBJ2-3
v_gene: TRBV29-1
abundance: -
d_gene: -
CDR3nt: TGCAGCGTTCGAAGCACAGATACGCAGTATTTT
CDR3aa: CSVRSTDTQYF

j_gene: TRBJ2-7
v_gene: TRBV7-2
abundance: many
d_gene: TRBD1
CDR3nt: TGTGCCAGCAGCTTGAGTGAGGGGGCGACCTACGAGCAGTACTTC
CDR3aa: CASSLSEGATYEQYF

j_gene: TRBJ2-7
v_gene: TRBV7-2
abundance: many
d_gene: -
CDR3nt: TGTGCCAGCGGTTACAGGTTTAACGAGCAGTACTTC
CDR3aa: CASGYRFNEQYF

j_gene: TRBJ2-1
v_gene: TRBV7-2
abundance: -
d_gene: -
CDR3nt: TGTGCCAGCAGCTTAACCATGGATGAGCAGTTCTTC
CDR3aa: CASSLTMDEQFF

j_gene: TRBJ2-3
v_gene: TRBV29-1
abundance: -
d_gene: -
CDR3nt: TGCAGCGTTGATTGGGGAAGAAATACGCAGTATTTT
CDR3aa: CSVDWGRNTQYF

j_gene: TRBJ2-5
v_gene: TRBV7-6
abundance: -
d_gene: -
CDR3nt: TGTGCCAGCAGCTTAATCATCCAAGAGACCCAGTACTTC
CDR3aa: CASSLIIQETQYF

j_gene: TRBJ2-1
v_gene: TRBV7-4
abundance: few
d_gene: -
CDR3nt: TGTGCCAGCAGCTTAGGTCGGGCTAGGTCGGCGACTAGAACTCAGGAGCAGTTCTTC
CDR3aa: CASSLGRARSATRTQEQFF

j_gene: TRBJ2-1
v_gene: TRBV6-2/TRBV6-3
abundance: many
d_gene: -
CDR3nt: TGTGCCAGCAGTTACGGGACAAATAGACAGAGCATCTACAATGAGCAGTTCTTC
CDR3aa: CASSYGTNRQSIYNEQFF

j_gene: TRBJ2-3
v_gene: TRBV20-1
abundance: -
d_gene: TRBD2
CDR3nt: TGCAGTGCATCTCGGACTAGCGGGAGGGGCGATACGCAGTATTTT
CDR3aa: CSASRTSGRGDTQYF

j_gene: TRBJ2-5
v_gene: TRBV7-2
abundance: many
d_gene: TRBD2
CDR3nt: TGTGCCAGCAGCCTCGTAAGCGGGGGGGCCGGAAAGACCCAGTACTTC
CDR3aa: CASSLVSGGAGKTQYF

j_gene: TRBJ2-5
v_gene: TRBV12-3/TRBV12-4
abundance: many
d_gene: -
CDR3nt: TGTGCCAGCAGTTTTTCGATTCGGACAGATGGGGAGACCCAGTACTTC
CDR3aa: CASSFSIRTDGETQYF

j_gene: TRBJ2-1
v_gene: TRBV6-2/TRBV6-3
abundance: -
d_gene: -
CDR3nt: TGTGCCAGCAGTTTGGATGTTTACAATGAGCAGTTCTTC
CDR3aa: CASSLDVYNEQFF

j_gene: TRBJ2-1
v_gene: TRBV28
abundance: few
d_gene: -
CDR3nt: TGTGCCAGCATAGTTCAAGCAGGAGGGGAGCAGTTCTTC
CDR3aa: CASIVQAGGEQFF

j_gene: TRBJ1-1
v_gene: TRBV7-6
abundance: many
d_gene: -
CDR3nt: TGTGCCAGCAGCTTGGGATTCGTGGGAACTGAAGCTTTCTTT
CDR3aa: CASSLGFVGTEAFF

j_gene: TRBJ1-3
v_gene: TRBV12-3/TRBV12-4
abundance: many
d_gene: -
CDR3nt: TGTGCCAGCAGCCCGATGGGGGCGGCGGGAAACACCATATATTTT
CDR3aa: CASSPMGAAGNTIYF

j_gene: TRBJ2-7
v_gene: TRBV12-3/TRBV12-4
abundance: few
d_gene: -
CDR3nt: TGTGCCAGCAGCCACGGGGGACCCCGGATTGATAGCGAGCAGTACTTC
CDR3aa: CASSHGGPRIDSEQYF

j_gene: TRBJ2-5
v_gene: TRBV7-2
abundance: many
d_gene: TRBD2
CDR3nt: TGTGCCAGCGCGGGGGATACCAGCCAAGAGACCCAGTACTTC
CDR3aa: CASAGDTSQETQYF

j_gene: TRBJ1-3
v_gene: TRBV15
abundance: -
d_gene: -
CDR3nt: TGTGCCACCAGCAACAGGCCCGCTGGAAACACCATATATTTT
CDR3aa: CATSNRPAGNTIYF

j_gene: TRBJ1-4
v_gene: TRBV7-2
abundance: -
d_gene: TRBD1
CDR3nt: TGTGCCAGCAGCTTAGGGGACAGGGCCCACGAAAAACTGTTTTTT
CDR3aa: CASSLGDRAHEKLFF

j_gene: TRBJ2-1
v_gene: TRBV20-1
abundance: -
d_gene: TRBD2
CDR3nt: TGCAGTGCTGGAACTAGCGGCCCCTACAATGAGCAGTTCTTC
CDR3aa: CSAGTSGPYNEQFF

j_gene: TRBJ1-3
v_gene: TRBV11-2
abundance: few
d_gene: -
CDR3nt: TGTGCCAGCAGTCGCGACGAGGTCCTCTCTGGAAACACCATATATTTT
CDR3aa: CASSRDEVLSGNTIYF

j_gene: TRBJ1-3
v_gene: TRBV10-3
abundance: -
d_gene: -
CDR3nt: TGTGCCATCAGTGGCGCCCCGGACGGACTCTCTGGAGACACCATATATTTT
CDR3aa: CAISGAPDGLSGDTIYF

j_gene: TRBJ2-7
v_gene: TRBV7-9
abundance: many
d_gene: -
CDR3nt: TGTGCCAGCAGCTCCTCCGGGGGCAGGTACGAGCAGTACTTC
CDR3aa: CASSSSGGRYEQYF

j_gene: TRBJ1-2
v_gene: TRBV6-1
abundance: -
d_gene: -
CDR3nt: TGTGCCAGCAGTGACACTAACTATGGCTACACCTTC
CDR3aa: CASSDTNYGYTF

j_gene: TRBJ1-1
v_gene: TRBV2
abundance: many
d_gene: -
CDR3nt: TGTGCCAGCAGTATCGGGGGGAACACTGAAGCTTTCTTT
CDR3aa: CASSIGGNTEAFF

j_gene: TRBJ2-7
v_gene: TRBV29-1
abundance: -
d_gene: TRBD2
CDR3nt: TGCAGCGTCCGGACTAGCGGGGTGGGGGAGCAGTACTTC
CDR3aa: CSVRTSGVGEQYF

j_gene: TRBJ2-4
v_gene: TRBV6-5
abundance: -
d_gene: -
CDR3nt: TGTGCCCTGGAAAACATTCAGTACTTC
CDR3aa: CALENIQYF

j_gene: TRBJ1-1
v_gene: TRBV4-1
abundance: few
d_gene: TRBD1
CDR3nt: TGCGCCAGCAGCCAGCGACAGGGTGGCACTGAAGCTTTCTTT
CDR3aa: CASSQRQGGTEAFF

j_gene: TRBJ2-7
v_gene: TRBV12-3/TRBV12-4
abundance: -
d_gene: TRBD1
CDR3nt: TGTGCCAGCAGTTCCAACAGGGGATCCTACGAGCAGTACTTC
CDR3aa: CASSSNRGSYEQYF

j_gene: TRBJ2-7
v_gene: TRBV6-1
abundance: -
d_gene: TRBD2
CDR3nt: TGTGCCAGCAGTCTTAGCGGGGCGAGCTCCTACGAGCAGTACTTC
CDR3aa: CASSLSGASSYEQYF

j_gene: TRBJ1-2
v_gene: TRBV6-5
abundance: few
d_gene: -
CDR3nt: TGTGCCAGCAGTTACGGGGGGAACTATGGCTACACCTTC
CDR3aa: CASSYGGNYGYTF

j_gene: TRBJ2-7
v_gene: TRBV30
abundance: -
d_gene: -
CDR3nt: TGTGCCTGGAGTGGACAGGTCCCCTACGAGCAGTACTTC
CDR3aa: CAWSGQVPYEQYF

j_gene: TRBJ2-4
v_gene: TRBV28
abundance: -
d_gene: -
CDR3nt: TGTGCCAGCACCTCACCCGCACGAGCCAAAAACATTCAGTACTTC
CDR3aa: CASTSPARAKNIQYF

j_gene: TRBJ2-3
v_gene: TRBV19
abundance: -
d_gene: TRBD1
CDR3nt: TGTGCCAGCGGACAGGGTGCTGTAGATACGCAGTATTTT
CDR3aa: CASGQGAVDTQYF

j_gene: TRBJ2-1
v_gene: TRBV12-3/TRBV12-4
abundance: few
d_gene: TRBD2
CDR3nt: TGTGCCAGCAGGGGACTAGCGGGAGGGCCGAGGAGTGAGCAGTTCTTC
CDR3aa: CASRGLAGGPRSEQFF

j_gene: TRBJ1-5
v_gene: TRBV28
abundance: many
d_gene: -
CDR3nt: TGTGCCAGCAGTTTAAGGGGGAACAATCAGCCCCAGCATTTT
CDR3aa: CASSLRGNNQPQHF

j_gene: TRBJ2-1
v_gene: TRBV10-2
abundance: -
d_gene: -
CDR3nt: TGCGCCAGCAGCGCCCGGGGGTCCACTTACAATGAGCAGTTCTTC
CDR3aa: CASSARGSTYNEQFF